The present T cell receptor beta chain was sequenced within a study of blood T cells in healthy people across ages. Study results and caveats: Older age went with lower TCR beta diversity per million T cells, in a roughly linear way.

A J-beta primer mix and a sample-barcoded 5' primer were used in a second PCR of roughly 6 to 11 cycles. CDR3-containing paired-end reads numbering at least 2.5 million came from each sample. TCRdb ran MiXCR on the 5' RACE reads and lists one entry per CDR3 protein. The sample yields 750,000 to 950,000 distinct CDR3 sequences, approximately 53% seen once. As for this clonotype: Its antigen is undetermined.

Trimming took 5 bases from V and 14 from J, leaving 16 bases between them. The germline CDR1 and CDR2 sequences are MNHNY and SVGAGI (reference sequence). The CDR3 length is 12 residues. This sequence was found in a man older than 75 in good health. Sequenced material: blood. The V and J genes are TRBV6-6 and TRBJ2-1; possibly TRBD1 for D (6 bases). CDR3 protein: CASSNVGGMEFF. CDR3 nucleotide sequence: TGTGCCAGCAGTAACGTAGGGGGTATGGAGTTCTTC.